Shown below are 23 T cell receptor beta chains from a single sample sequenced in a study of T cells in Graves' hyperthyroidism and ophthalmopathy (dated by TCRdb to about 2019). The library was generated by multiplex PCR. Sequencer: Illumina HiSeq 2000. The TCR beta CDR3 regions were amplified from the RNA transcripts. The TCR CDR3 was subjected to a first round of RT-PCR using the HTBI primer set and the Qiagen OneStep RT-PCR kit. Clones were called with MiXCR by TCRdb after fastp trimmed the public reads at Q25, and only in-frame beta chains were retained. Under each unique CDR3 protein, matching rows form one entry showing the most common genes and DNA. The sample includes 450,000 to 650,000 distinct CDR3 sequences, with more than 20% observed a single time. The ten largest make up around 27% of the sample. The sequencing sample was made of blood. The source is a man aged 18 to 30 with Graves' hyperthyroidism.

This clonotype was observed at least ten times. At one boundary the junction diverges from the germline segment, which might be a read error. The CDR3 DNA is TGTGCCAGCGGGGAGGCAGGGGGGAACTCTGAAGCTTTCTTT. Translated: CASGEAGGNSEAFF. This chain links TRBV28 with TRBJ1-1, with 7 bases lining up with TRBD1. The CDR3 totals 14 residues. From germline, CDR1 is MDHEN and CDR2 SYDVKM.

This clonotype was seen at least ten times. The rearrangement uses TRBV6-1 and TRBJ2-7; 7 bases map to TRBD1. CDR1 and CDR2 (germline): MNHNS, SASEGT. Trimming removed 5 bases from V and 1 base from J; junction bases left unmatched: 11. This CDR3 region has 16 residues. The CDR3 region has the DNA TGTGCCAGCAGTCCCGACAGGGTCCCGTTGTCCTACGAGCAGTACTTC. Amino acids: CASSPDRVPLSYEQYF.

Many counts were recorded for this clonotype. The genes are TRBV28 and TRBJ1-5; TRBD1 matches 8 bases. This CDR3 comprises 16 residues. Germline trimming cut 3 bases from V and 0 bases from J; bases unmatched to any gene: 4. The germline V gene encodes CDR1 MDHEN and CDR2 SYDVKM. For the CDR3, the DNA is TGTGCCAGCAGTTTGGGACAGGAATTTAGCAATCAGCCCCAGCATTTT. Its protein is CASSLGQEFSNQPQHF.

This clonotype was counted at least ten times. The J gene is TRBJ2-7, the V gene TRBV11-3, with a possible D match to TRBD2 (5 bases). The V and J ends lost 7 bases and 3 bases respectively, with 16 bases between them. Germline V gene data show CDR1 as SGHNT and CDR2 as YENEEA. This CDR3 is 14 amino acids long. The CDR3 sequence: CASTLGAVNYEQYF. The CDR3 DNA sequence: TGTGCCAGCACCCTAGGAGCGGTAAACTACGAGCAGTACTTC.

This clonotype occurred many times. This chain links TRBV28 with TRBJ1-5, with D maybe TRBD1 (5 bases). The CDR3 totals 17 residues. Germline values: CDR1 MDHEN, CDR2 SYDVKM. Trimming took 2 bases from V and 2 from J, leaving 16 bases between them. The CDR3 protein is CASSLGRGPAGNQPQHF. The CDR3 nucleotides are TGTGCCAGCAGTTTAGGCCGGGGACCGGCAGGCAATCAGCCCCAGCATTTT.

As concerns this clonotype: The missing conserved phenylalanine or tryptophan at the end of this CDR3 makes a read error likely. V and J are TRBV24-1 and TRBJ1-2; no clear D. The CDR3 extends over 13 amino acids. V dropped 7 bases and J dropped 5 bases, with 13 bases sitting between them. Germline CDR1 and CDR2: KGHDR and SFDVKD. The CDR3 protein is CATRAPGFYGYTY. CDR3 sequence (DNA): TGTGCCACCAGAGCACCGGGTTTTTATGGCTACACCTAC.

The sample holds many counts of this clonotype. This rearrangement joins TRBV12-3 or TRBV12-4 to TRBJ2-7; TRBD2 might be the D (6 bases). V was trimmed by 2 bases and J by 2 bases, leaving 13 bases between them. The CDR3 runs to 15 residues. The CDR3, as DNA: TGTGCCAGCAGTTTAAGGGCGGGGCGCCCCTACGAGCAGTACTTC. It is translated as CASSLRAGRPYEQYF.

This clonotype was counted many times. The rearrangement links TRBV12-3 or TRBV12-4 to TRBJ1-3, with D unresolved. The CDR3 runs to 15 residues. Trimming took off 3 bases at V and 0 bases at J, with 9 bases between the two ends. In DNA form, the CDR3 reads TGTGCCAGCAGTTTCCCCGGGAGCTCTGGAAACACCATATATTTT. Amino acids: CASSFPGSSGNTIYF.

This clonotype was observed many times. V and J are TRBV5-6 and TRBJ2-7; 9 nucleotides line up with TRBD2. The CDR3 sequence is 16 residues long. The V gene end was trimmed by 4 bases and the J gene end by 5 bases; junction bases not matched to a gene: 13. Germline V gene lookup returns CDR1 SGHDT and CDR2 YYEEEE. DNA for the CDR3: TGTGCCAGCAGCCGCGGCCCTAGCGGGGTAGAAAACGAGCAGTACTTC. Protein product: CASSRGPSGVENEQYF.

This clonotype was recorded many times. The chain links TRBV24-1 to TRBJ1-1, with a weak D call TRBD1 (5 bases). Germline V lookup: CDR1 KGHDR, CDR2 SFDVKD. Trimming cost V 7 bases and J 8 bases, with 13 bases left between them. The CDR3 is 12 amino acids. The CDR3 reads CATRAGLGEAFF. CDR3 nucleotides: TGTGCCACCAGGGCAGGGCTCGGGGAAGCTTTCTTT.

This clonotype has ten or more counts. V usage is TRBV2 and J usage is TRBJ2-7; TRBD1 matches 7 bases. The CDR3 covers 12 residues. Germline V CDR1 and CDR2: SNHLY, FYNNEI. J was trimmed by 2 bases and V by 9 bases; bases with no gene match: 4. DNA of the CDR3: TGTGCCAGGGGGACAGTGCCCTACGAGCAGTACTTC. Protein sequence: CARGTVPYEQYF.

V gene TRBV6-1 combines with J gene TRBJ1-1, with D unresolved. V lost 9 bases and J lost 7, with 18 bases in between. Germline CDR1 reads MNHNS; CDR2 reads SASEGT. There are 13 residues in the CDR3. CDR3 region: CASRNARYFEAFF. Written as DNA, the CDR3 is TGTGCCAGTCGTAATGCCCGATACTTTGAAGCTTTCTTT.

Turning to this clonotype: Its ends do not fully match the called genes, so a read error is possible. The gene calls are TRBV11-2 and TRBJ2-2, with D possibly matching TRBD2 (5 bases). Germline V gene data show CDR1 as SGHAT and CDR2 as FQNNGV. This CDR3 comprises 13 residues. CDR3 nucleotide sequence: TGTGCCGACGGACGGTCAAACACCGGGGAGCTGTCTTTT. Translating gives CADGRSNTGELSF.

This clonotype was seen many times. The chain has TRBV28 and TRBJ1-5, with D unresolved. Germline values: CDR1 MDHEN, CDR2 SYDVKM. The V gene lost 3 bases and the J gene lost 2 bases, with 17 bases spanning the gap. The length of the CDR3 is 17 residues. In DNA, the CDR3 is TGTGCCAGCAGTTTTGGGCGATATCAGCGGGGCAATCAGCCCCAGCATTTT. Protein sequence: CASSFGRYQRGNQPQHF.

On this clonotype itself: Mismatch with germline at one junction end may stem from a read error. The genes are TRBV12-3 or TRBV12-4 and TRBJ2-5; tentatively, D is TRBD1 or TRBD2 (6 bases each). The length of the CDR3 is 14 residues. The CDR3 nucleotides read TGCGCCAGCAGGCGGGACACCTCCCAAGAGACCCAGTACTTC. Its translation: CASRRDTSQETQYF.

V usage is TRBV7-8 and J usage is TRBJ1-5; no clear D gene. Germline V CDR1 and CDR2: SGHVS, FQNEAQ. The CDR3 is 16 residues long. The V end was cut by 5 bases, the J end by 1 base, with 15 bases between. CDR3 sequence reads: CASSPIWVLSNQPQHF. The CDR3 DNA is TGTGCCAGCAGCCCAATCTGGGTATTGAGCAATCAGCCCCAGCATTTT.

There are many counts of this clonotype. The chain employs TRBV6-1 and TRBJ2-2, with D perhaps matching TRBD1 or TRBD2 (5 bases each). CDR1 and CDR2 (germline): MNHNS, SASEGT. This CDR3 comprises 14 residues. Trimming took 2 bases from V and 5 from J, leaving 9 bases between them. CDR3 sequence reads: CASSELGVTGELFF. The CDR3 DNA sequence: TGTGCCAGCAGTGAACTGGGGGTTACCGGGGAGCTGTTTTTT.

The sample holds many counts of this clonotype. The rearrangement uses TRBV6-2 or TRBV6-3 and TRBJ1-2; D possibly corresponds to TRBD1 (5 bases). There are 18 residues in the CDR3. The ends were cut back, 2 bases at V and 2 bases at J, with 21 bases in the middle. Germline-derived CDR1 and CDR2 are MNHEY and SVGEGT. The CDR3 region is CASSYNSGLGTANYGYTF. CDR3 coding DNA: TGTGCCAGCAGTTACAATTCAGGGTTGGGGACCGCAAACTATGGCTACACCTTC.

J is TRBJ2-7 and V is TRBV12-3 or TRBV12-4, with D tentatively TRBD1 (5 bases). The CDR3 is 14 residues long. V lost 1 base, J lost 4 bases, and 11 bases lay in between. The CDR3 region has the DNA TGTGCCAGCAGTTTAGGACAGACCTTTTACGAGCAGTACTTC. Its protein is CASSLGQTFYEQYF.

This clonotype was counted ten times or more. The chain employs TRBV6-1 and TRBJ1-2; TRBD1 matches 10 bases. The germline CDR1 and CDR2 sequences are MNHNS and SASEGT. V trimming: 6 bases; J trimming: 6 bases; junction bases outside the gene matches: 13. This CDR3 region has 16 residues. The CDR3 sequence is CASRLTGGATIHGYTF. CDR3 in DNA: TGTGCCAGCAGGTTGACAGGGGGCGCGACGATACATGGCTACACCTTC.

The sample holds many counts of this clonotype. The chain employs TRBV5-1 and TRBJ1-2; D uncertain. Germline V CDR1 and CDR2: SGHRS, YFSETQ. V was trimmed by 4 bases and J by 0 bases, leaving 16 bases between them. The CDR3 runs to 16 residues. The CDR3 region is CASSPEGSEANYGYTF. The CDR3 DNA reads as TGCGCCAGCAGCCCCGAGGGATCGGAGGCTAACTATGGCTACACCTTC.

This clonotype occurred many times. The chain recombines TRBV7-2 with TRBJ2-7; D remains ambiguous. CDR1 is SGHTA, CDR2 FQGNSA, per germline. The CDR3 consists of 12 residues. V was pared by 5 bases and J by 3 bases, with 8 bases between. CDR3: CASSPNLYEQYF. Here the CDR3 DNA reads TGTGCCAGCAGCCCGAACCTCTACGAGCAGTACTTC. The full variable domain, its missing parts supplied by reference TRBV7-2 and TRBJ2-7, is GAGVSQSPSNKVTEKGKDVELRCDPISGHTALYWYRQSLGQGLEFLIYFQGNSAPDKSGLPSDRFSAERTGGSVSTLTIQRTQQEDSAVYLCASSPNLYEQYFGPGTRLTVT.

This clonotype came up many times. The V and J genes are TRBV30 and TRBJ1-2; TRBD1 matches at 9 bases. This CDR3 spans 15 amino acids. With V trimmed by 3 bases and J by 4 bases, 9 bases remained unmatched. Per the germline V gene, CDR1 is GTSNPN and CDR2 is SVGIG (reference sequence). Written as DNA, the CDR3 is TGTGCCTGGAGCTTCACAGGGGGCCGCGGCTATGGCTACACCTTC. Its protein product is CAWSFTGGRGYGYTF.